Below are 29 T cell receptor beta chains sequenced from a single sample in a study of blood T cell repertoires in COVID-19. The table came from immunoSEQ multiplex PCR; TCRdb's copy has only in-frame clones and leaves some out. The sample records fewer than 110,000 clones, 87% being singletons. Material for sequencing was peripheral blood. The receptors originated from a man aged 50 or older in a cohort sampled during active COVID-19.

In its sample, this clone was seen once. This chain uses TRBV4-2 with TRBJ2-2; TRBD2 matches at 11 bases. Germline V gene lookup returns CDR1 LGHNA and CDR2 YNFKEQ. The V segment lost 2 bases and the J segment 4 bases; nucleotides outside the gene matches: 6. The CDR3 runs to 17 residues. CDR3 coding DNA: TGTGCCAGCAGCCAACAAGGTAGCGGGGGGGCCACCGGGGAGCTGTTTTTT. Protein: CASSQQGSGGATGELFF.

This clone has just one count. This chain uses TRBV4-2 with TRBJ2-2; TRBD2 agrees at 9 bases. The CDR3 has 16 residues. Trimming cost V 1 base and J 5 bases; bases outside gene matches: 5. The germline CDR1 and CDR2 sequences are LGHNA and YNFKEQ. The DNA of the CDR3 is TGTGCCAGCAGCCAAGCAGCGGGGGGCCGGACCGGGGAGCTGTTTTTT. It encodes CASSQAAGGRTGELFF.

This chain uses TRBV7-2 with TRBJ2-7; D gene ambiguous. The germline gives CDR1 SGHTA, CDR2 FQGNSA. The ends were cut back, 2 bases at V and 3 bases at J, with 2 bases in the middle. This CDR3 comprises 11 residues. DNA of the CDR3: TGTGCCAGCAGCTTACGCTACGAGCAGTACTTC. The encoded protein is CASSLRYEQYF.

This clone has a single count. The V and J genes are TRBV19 and TRBJ1-2; TRBD1 matches at 11 bases. Germline-derived CDR1 and CDR2 are LNHDA and SQIVND (reference sequence). CDR3 length: 16 amino acids. Losses at the gene ends were 7 bases for V and 2 bases for J; bases not matched to a gene: 9. CDR3 coding DNA: TGTGCCAGTAACGGGGACAGGGGGTTAGAGAACTATGGCTACACCTTC. Translated, it gives CASNGDRGLENYGYTF. Variable domain in full (rest from reference TRBV19 and TRBJ1-2): DGGITQSPKYLFRKEGQNVTLSCEQNLNHDAMYWYRQDPGQGLRLIYYSQIVNDFQKGDIAEGYSVSREKKESFPLTVTSAQKNPTAFYLCASNGDRGLENYGYTFGSGTRLTVV.

This clone showed up just a few times. The V gene is TRBV5-4, the J gene TRBJ2-5; TRBD1 agrees at 7 bases. The V gene's germline CDR1 is SGHNT and CDR2 YYREEE (reference sequence). The CDR3 has 14 amino acids. Losses at the gene ends were 4 bases for V and 2 bases for J; bases not matched to a gene: 5. The CDR3, as DNA: TGTGCCAGCAGCCCTGGACAGGCACAAGAGACCCAGTACTTC. Its translation is CASSPGQAQETQYF.

This rearrangement joins TRBV12-3 or TRBV12-4 to TRBJ1-1; D not certain. V dropped 7 bases and J dropped 0 bases, with 9 bases sitting between them. The CDR3 is 13 residues long. In nucleotides, the CDR3 is TGTGCCAGCACCGCTATTATGAACACTGAAGCTTTCTTT. It codes for CASTAIMNTEAFF.

The V and J genes are TRBV10-1 and TRBJ2-5; TRBD2 matches at 7 bases. This CDR3 spans 17 amino acids. With V trimmed by 0 bases and J by 2 bases, 9 bases remained unmatched. CDR1 and CDR2 (germline): WNHNN, SYGVQD (reference sequence). DNA of the CDR3: TGCGCCAGCAGTGAGTCGAGGGGAAGCGGGGAGCAAGAGACCCAGTACTTC. The encoded protein is CASSESRGSGEQETQYF.

The V and J genes are TRBV5-1 and TRBJ2-7, with 10 bases matching TRBD1. The CDR3 has 13 amino acids. Losses at the gene ends were 6 bases for V and 3 bases for J; bases not matched to a gene: 3. Germline loops: CDR1 SGHRS, CDR2 YFSETQ. The CDR3: CASTRTGGYEQYF. As DNA, the CDR3 is TGCGCCAGCACTCGGACAGGGGGCTACGAGCAGTACTTC. Full variable domain (remainder filled in from reference TRBV5-1 and TRBJ2-7): KAGVTQTPRYLIKTRGQQVTLSCSPISGHRSVSWYQQTPGQGLQFLFEYFSETQRNKGNFPGRFSGRQFSNSRSEMNVSTLELGDSALYLCASTRTGGYEQYFGPGTRLTVT.

The table lists this clone with a count of one. The chain recombines TRBV6-2 or TRBV6-3 with TRBJ2-1; 8 nucleotides align to TRBD1. Per germline, CDR1 MNHEY and CDR2 SVGEGT. The CDR3 sequence is 16 residues long. The J segment lost 9 bases and the V segment lost 2 bases, leaving 12 bases of the junction unmatched. The CDR3, as DNA: TGTGCCAGCAGTTACCCAACCTGGACAGGGTTCCCTGAGCAGTTCTTC. It translates to CASSYPTWTGFPEQFF.

The chain has TRBV20-1 and TRBJ2-3, with 7 bases lining up with TRBD2. With V trimmed by 3 bases and J by 1 base, 10 bases remained unmatched. Germline loops: CDR1 DFQATT, CDR2 SNEGSKA (reference sequence). The CDR3 covers 16 residues. CDR3 protein: CSASTPGAGGTDTQYF. Here the CDR3 DNA reads TGCAGTGCTAGTACCCCCGGGGCGGGGGGCACAGATACGCAGTATTTT.

The chain couples TRBV9 to TRBJ1-1, with D perhaps TRBD1 (5 bases). Germline assignment: CDR1 SGDLS and CDR2 YYNGEE. This CDR3 has 15 residues. V was clipped by 3 bases and J by 3 bases, with 15 bases between them. Here the CDR3 reads CASSGGTLGDTEAFF. DNA for the CDR3: TGTGCCAGCAGCGGCGGGACTCTCGGGGACACTGAAGCTTTCTTT.

The V call is TRBV19, the J call TRBJ1-1, with unresolved D. The V and J ends lost 8 bases and 1 base respectively, with 11 bases between them. This CDR3 has 13 amino acids. Looked up from germline, CDR1 is LNHDA and CDR2 is SQIVND (reference sequence). In nucleotides, the CDR3 is TGTGCCAGTGCCGTGGGGAGGAACACTGAAGCTTTCTTT. Residues: CASAVGRNTEAFF.

V is TRBV6-1 and J is TRBJ2-3, with a possible D match to TRBD2 (6 bases). Looked up from germline, CDR1 is MNHNS and CDR2 is SASEGT. The V gene lost 3 bases and the J gene lost 4 bases, with 11 bases spanning the gap. This CDR3 region has 14 residues. The CDR3 protein is CASSDVGLSDTQYF. The CDR3 DNA follows: TGTGCCAGCAGTGATGTTGGACTATCAGATACGCAGTATTTT.

The genes are TRBV28 and TRBJ1-5, with D possibly being TRBD1 (5 bases). V lost 3 bases, J lost 2 bases, and 17 bases lay in between. The CDR3 consists of 17 residues. Germline values: CDR1 MDHEN, CDR2 SYDVKM. The CDR3 DNA follows: TGTGCCAGCAGTTTGCCCCAGGGAAATAGGGGCAATCAGCCCCAGCATTTT. Amino acid sequence: CASSLPQGNRGNQPQHF. Using reference TRBV28 and TRBJ1-5 for the parts outside the CDR3, the full variable domain is DVKVTQSSRYLVKRTGEKVFLECVQDMDHENMFWYRQDPGLGLRLIYFSYDVKMKEKGDIPEGYSVSREKKERFSLILESASTNQTSMYLCASSLPQGNRGNQPQHFGDGTRLSIL.

The chain links TRBV6-6 to TRBJ1-1, with D tentatively TRBD1 (5 bases). The CDR3 extends over 16 amino acids. Deletions cut 0 bases from V and 4 bases from J, with 15 bases between. CDR1 MNHNY and CDR2 SVGAGI come from the germline V gene (reference sequence). The CDR3 bases are TGTGCCAGCAGTTACTCCACGGGGGTCGCGGGCACTGAAGCTTTCTTT. It encodes CASSYSTGVAGTEAFF.

The chain carries TRBV6-1 and TRBJ2-3; 13 nucleotides match TRBD2. Trimming cost V 4 bases and J 0 bases; bases outside gene matches: 10. This CDR3 comprises 19 residues. Germline assignment: CDR1 MNHNS and CDR2 SASEGT. The CDR3 DNA reads as TGTGCCAGCAGTGCTAGCGGACTAGCGGGGGCGCAAAGCACAGATACGCAGTATTTT. Amino acid sequence: CASSASGLAGAQSTDTQYF.

This chain joins TRBV7-3 and TRBJ2-4; the D gene is possibly TRBD1 (6 bases). Germline lookup yields CDR1 SGHTA and CDR2 FQGTGA. There are 14 residues in the CDR3. Trimming left V 0 bases short and J 15 bases short, with 18 bases between. CDR3 residues: CASSLTGRDTRLYF. CDR3 nucleotide sequence: TGTGCCAGCAGCTTAACAGGACGGGACACTCGTTTGTACTTC. The full variable domain, with the rest looked up from reference TRBV7-3 and TRBJ2-4, is GAGVSQTPSNKVTEKGKYVELRCDPISGHTALYWYRQSLGQGPEFLIYFQGTGAADDSGLPNDRFFAVRPEGSVSTLKIQRTERGDSAVYLCASSLTGRDTRLYFGAGTRLSVL.

V usage is TRBV5-1 and J usage is TRBJ2-5; 9 bases align to TRBD1. CDR3 length: 16 amino acids. Germline-derived CDR1 and CDR2 are SGHRS and YFSETQ. Trimming at V came to 4 bases and at J to 3 bases, leaving 10 bases not matched to a gene. This chain's CDR3 is CASSPWDRVEKETQYF. Written as DNA, the CDR3 is TGCGCCAGCAGCCCATGGGACAGGGTAGAAAAAGAGACCCAGTACTTC.

This chain joins TRBV7-9 and TRBJ2-7; 9 positions agree with TRBD1. V lost 5 bases, J lost 7 bases, and 6 bases stayed unmatched. The CDR3 loop spans 13 amino acids. In germline, CDR1 is SEHNR, CDR2 FQNEAQ (reference sequence). CDR3 bases: TGTGCCAGCAGCGCACAGGGGGCTCGTGAGCAGTACTTC. As protein: CASSAQGAREQYF. Using reference TRBV7-9 and TRBJ2-7 for the parts outside the CDR3, the full variable domain is DTGVSQNPRHKITKRGQNVTFRCDPISEHNRLYWYRQTLGQGPEFLTYFQNEAQLEKSRLLSDRFSAERPKGSFSTLEIQRTEQGDSAMYLCASSAQGAREQYFGPGTRLTVT.

This clone was seen only once. This rearrangement joins TRBV10-3 to TRBJ2-3; D gene unclear. Trimming pared 6 bases from V and 2 bases from J, leaving 12 bases between. The CDR3 extends over 14 amino acids. Germline loops: CDR1 ENHRY, CDR2 SYGVKD. Here the CDR3 DNA reads TGTGCCATCAGCGCGAAACAGAACACAGATACGCAGTATTTT. Amino acids: CAISAKQNTDTQYF.

This clone was recorded a few times. The J gene is TRBJ1-3, the V gene TRBV7-8; tentative D call: TRBD1 (5 bases). The length of the CDR3 is 15 residues. CDR1 is SGHVS, CDR2 FQNEAQ, per germline. The V end lost 4 bases, the J end lost 0 bases, and 10 bases lay between the germline ends. The CDR3 DNA sequence: TGTGCCAGCAGCTACAGGACGGACTCTGGAAACACCATATATTTT. Amino acids: CASSYRTDSGNTIYF.

This sequence joins TRBV5-6 and TRBJ1-2; the match to TRBD1 covers 8 bases. V was clipped by 4 bases and J by 7 bases; unmatched bases: 12. Germline V gene lookup returns CDR1 SGHDT and CDR2 YYEEEE. The CDR3 consists of 15 residues. The CDR3 nucleotides read TGTGCCAGCAGCCCTCAAGGAGCTACAGGGGGTGGCTACACCTTC. Encoded protein: CASSPQGATGGGYTF.

This sequence joins TRBV3-1 (or the pseudogene TRBV3-2) and TRBJ1-1; D gene ambiguous. Trimming cost V 4 bases and J 3 bases, with 9 bases left between them. This CDR3 is 13 amino acids long. CDR1 is LGHDT, CDR2 YNNKEL, per germline (reference sequence). Here the CDR3 DNA reads TGTGCCAGCAGCCGACTCCTTGACACTGAAGCTTTCTTT. Protein: CASSRLLDTEAFF.

The rearrangement uses TRBV12-2 and TRBJ1-5. TRBV12-2 is a listed pseudogene. The CDR3 loop spans 16 amino acids. Here the CDR3 reads CASRDLTSYSNQPQHF. CDR3 sequence (DNA): TGTGCAAGTCGCGATCTGACTTCCTATAGCAATCAGCCCCAGCATTTT.

The rearrangement uses TRBV6-5 and TRBJ2-1, with TRBD2 as a possible D gene (5 bases). The CDR3 sequence is 11 residues long. V dropped 9 bases and J dropped 5 bases, with 8 bases sitting between them. CDR1 and CDR2 from the germline V gene are MNHEY and SVGAGI. The CDR3 protein is CASTRDNEQFF. CDR3 DNA sequence: TGTGCCAGTACTAGAGACAATGAGCAGTTCTTC.

This chain uses TRBV24-1 with TRBJ2-5, with D unresolved. The CDR3 has 21 amino acids. Trimming cost V 0 bases and J 5 bases, with 30 bases left between them. The germline gives CDR1 KGHDR, CDR2 SFDVKD. The CDR3 sequence is CATSDLLQSFTSAHLRETQYF. DNA for the CDR3: TGTGCCACCAGTGATTTGCTTCAGAGTTTTACGTCGGCACATTTGAGGGAGACCCAGTACTTC.

The chain couples TRBV19 to TRBJ1-2; D is possibly TRBD1 (5 bases). Germline V gene lookup returns CDR1 LNHDA and CDR2 SQIVND (reference sequence). The CDR3 totals 10 residues. Trimming left V 10 bases short and J 7 bases short, with 10 bases between. CDR3 DNA: TGTGCCACCGGGGGAACTGGCTACACCTTC. It encodes CATGGTGYTF.

This chain joins TRBV5-4 and TRBJ1-4; unclear D gene. From germline, CDR1 is SGHNT and CDR2 YYREEE (reference sequence). The CDR3 consists of 13 residues. The V gene lost 4 bases and the J gene lost 8 bases, with 12 bases spanning the gap. CDR3 nucleotide sequence: TGTGCCAGCAGCCTATGGCGGGGAGAAAAACTGTTTTTT. It codes for CASSLWRGEKLFF.

This clone showed up just once. The chain is built from TRBV6-5 and TRBJ1-1; D ambiguous. V was clipped by 8 bases and J by 3 bases, with 10 bases between them. The CDR3 consists of 12 residues. CDR1 and CDR2 (germline): MNHEY, SVGAGI. The CDR3 DNA sequence: TGTGCCAGCTTGACCGGGGACACTGAAGCTTTCTTT. Translation: CASLTGDTEAFF.